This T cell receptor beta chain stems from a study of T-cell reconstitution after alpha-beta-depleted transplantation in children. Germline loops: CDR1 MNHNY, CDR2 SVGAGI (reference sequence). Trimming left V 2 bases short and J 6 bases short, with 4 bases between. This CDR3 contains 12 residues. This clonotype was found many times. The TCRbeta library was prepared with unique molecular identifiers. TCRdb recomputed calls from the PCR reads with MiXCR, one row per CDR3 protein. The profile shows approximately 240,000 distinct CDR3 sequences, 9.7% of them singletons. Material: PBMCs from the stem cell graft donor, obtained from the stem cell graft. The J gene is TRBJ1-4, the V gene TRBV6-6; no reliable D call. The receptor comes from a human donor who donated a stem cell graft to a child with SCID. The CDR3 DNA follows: TGTGCCAGCAGTTACGCGGATGAAAAACTGTTTTTT. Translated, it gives CASSYADEKLFF.